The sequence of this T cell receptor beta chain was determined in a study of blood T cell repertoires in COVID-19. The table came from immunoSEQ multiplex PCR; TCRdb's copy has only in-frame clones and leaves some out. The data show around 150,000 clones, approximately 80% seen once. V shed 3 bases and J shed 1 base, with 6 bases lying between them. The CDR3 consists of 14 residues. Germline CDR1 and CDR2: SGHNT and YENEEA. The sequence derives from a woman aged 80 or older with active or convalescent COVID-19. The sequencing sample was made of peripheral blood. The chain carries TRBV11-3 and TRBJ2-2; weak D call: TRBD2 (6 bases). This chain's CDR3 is CASSFGGNTGELFF. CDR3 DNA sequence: TGTGCCAGCAGCTTCGGGGGGAACACCGGGGAGCTGTTTTTT.